These 22 T cell receptor beta chains came from one sample sequenced in a study of T cell responses to AZD1222 COVID-19 vaccine. TCRdb's copy holds only in-frame clones and misses some; the assay was immunoSEQ multiplex PCR. The sample carries 100,000 to 150,000 clones, about 90% recorded once. This sample comprised peripheral blood, obtained on day 0 of AZD1222 vaccination. These receptors all stem from an adult in good health.

This clone was counted only a few times. The chain links TRBV19 to TRBJ1-1; D is ambiguous. Germline loops: CDR1 LNHDA, CDR2 SQIVND (reference sequence). The length of the CDR3 is 15 residues. V dropped 3 bases and J dropped 1 base, with 12 bases sitting between them. The CDR3 loop is CASSIEGPRNTEAFF. CDR3 bases: TGTGCCAGTAGTATCGAAGGGCCTAGGAACACTGAAGCTTTCTTT.

CDR3 loop: CAISGAGTSNNEQFF. The CDR3 bases are TGTGCCATCAGCGGCGCCGGGACTAGTAACAATGAGCAGTTCTTC. The chain is built from TRBV10-3 and TRBJ2-1; 8 bases align to TRBD2. This CDR3 contains 15 residues. The V gene's germline CDR1 is ENHRY and CDR2 SYGVKD. Unmatched junction bases numbered 9, after V lost 6 bases and J lost 5 bases.

The chain joins TRBV28 to TRBJ1-5, with TRBD1 matching 9 bases. The CDR3 totals 13 residues. In germline, CDR1 is MDHEN, CDR2 SYDVKM. Trimming removed 10 bases from V and 5 bases from J; junction bases left unmatched: 6. The CDR3 protein is CATTGTGYQPQHF. The DNA of the CDR3 is TGTGCCACCACCGGGACAGGGTATCAGCCCCAGCATTTT.

V is TRBV4-1 and J is TRBJ1-3; D unresolved. This CDR3 has 17 amino acids. Germline V lookup: CDR1 MGHRA, CDR2 YSYEKL. The V gene lost 2 bases and the J gene lost 5 bases, with 19 bases spanning the gap. CDR3 sequence reads: CASSQPQDESRRNTIYF. The CDR3 DNA reads TGCGCCAGCAGCCAACCCCAGGACGAAAGTAGGAGAAACACCATATATTTT.

This clone has only a few counts. The rearrangement joins TRBV15 to TRBJ1-1, with D unresolved. Trimming took off 2 bases at V and 1 base at J, with 8 bases between the two ends. CDR3 length: 14 residues. Germline V gene sequence: CDR1 LNHNV, CDR2 YYDKDF (reference sequence). In DNA form, the CDR3 reads TGTGCCACCAGCAGACGGACGGGGAACACTGAAGCTTTCTTT. Amino acids: CATSRRTGNTEAFF. The full variable domain, in which reference TRBV15 and TRBJ1-1 provide the parts outside the CDR3, is DAMVIQNPRYQVTQFGKPVTLSCSQTLNHNVMYWYQQKSSQAPKLLFHYYDKDFNNEADTPDNFQSRRPNTSFCFLDIRSPGLGDTAMYLCATSRRTGNTEAFFGQGTRLTVV.

The chain carries TRBV28 and TRBJ1-5; maybe TRBD1 (5 bases). The V and J ends lost 4 bases and 0 bases respectively, with 22 bases between them. CDR1 and CDR2 from the germline V gene are MDHEN and SYDVKM. The CDR3 has 19 residues. Here the CDR3 reads CASSSTMSLTVYSNQPQHF. For the CDR3, the DNA is TGTGCCAGCAGTTCTACAATGTCCCTGACAGTTTATAGCAATCAGCCCCAGCATTTT.

This clone was counted once. The chain combines TRBV20-1 with TRBJ1-1; 9 bases align to TRBD1. The germline CDR1 and CDR2 sequences are DFQATT and SNEGSKA (reference sequence). The CDR3 covers 14 residues. V shed 3 bases and J 7 bases; nucleotides not matched to a gene: 9. CDR3 sequence reads: CSASSRTGVGEAFF. The CDR3 DNA follows: TGCAGTGCTAGTTCCAGGACAGGGGTGGGTGAAGCTTTCTTT.

This chain joins TRBV2 and TRBJ2-7; TRBD2 is a possible D gene (6 bases). Germline V CDR1 and CDR2: SNHLY, FYNNEI. The germline V and J ends were trimmed by 8 bases and 3 bases, with 11 bases remaining between them. This CDR3 has 12 residues. The CDR3 coding sequence is TGTGCCAGCGGAGGGGACTTCTACGAGCAGTACTTC. The encoded protein is CASGGDFYEQYF.

This CDR3 reads CASSPQGYNSPLHF. The CDR3 nucleotides are TGTGCCAGCTCACCCCAGGGGTATAATTCACCCCTCCACTTT. The gene calls are TRBV18 and TRBJ1-6; a possible D gene is TRBD1 (6 bases). Germline V gives CDR1 KGHSH, CDR2 LQKENI. The length of the CDR3 is 14 residues. V gave up 3 bases and J gave up 4 bases, with 7 bases separating them.

CDR3 sequence: CASSSRGTGAYEQYF. In nucleotides, the CDR3 is TGTGCCAGCAGCTCTCGTGGGACAGGGGCGTACGAGCAGTACTTC. The rearrangement uses TRBV7-2 and TRBJ2-7, with TRBD1 matching 10 bases. J was trimmed by 4 bases and V by 4 bases; bases with no gene match: 7. The germline gives CDR1 SGHTA, CDR2 FQGNSA. The CDR3 runs to 15 residues.

The chain links TRBV5-5 to TRBJ2-1; D call uncertain. The CDR3 consists of 14 residues. Germline values: CDR1 SGHKS, CDR2 YYEKEE (reference sequence). The V end was cut by 0 bases, the J end by 7 bases, with 11 bases between. CDR3 protein: CASSLVIRKNEQFF. Written as DNA, the CDR3 is TGTGCCAGCAGCTTGGTGATCCGCAAGAATGAGCAGTTCTTC.

The J gene is TRBJ2-1, the V gene TRBV29-1, with TRBD1 as a possible D gene (6 bases). Germline lookup yields CDR1 SQVTM and CDR2 ANQGSEA. The germline V and J ends were trimmed by 4 bases and 2 bases, with 12 bases remaining between them. The CDR3 has 14 amino acids. CDR3 loop: CSVGRGVTYNEQFF. The CDR3 nucleotides read TGCAGCGTTGGCAGGGGCGTCACCTACAATGAGCAGTTCTTC.

This sequence joins TRBV7-3 and TRBJ1-6; a possible D gene is TRBD1 (6 bases). The germline V gene encodes CDR1 SGHTA and CDR2 FQGTGA. Trimming took 0 bases from V and 9 from J, leaving 9 bases between them. This CDR3 region has 14 residues. The CDR3 sequence is CASSLTQGSSPLHF. CDR3 coding DNA: TGTGCCAGCAGCTTAACCCAGGGGAGTTCACCCCTCCACTTT.

Remarks on this clone: The sample has other DNA sequences that encode this CDR3 too. This sequence joins TRBV6-6 and TRBJ2-1, with D unclear. Germline CDR1 MNHNY, CDR2 SVGAGI (reference sequence). Trimming removed 0 bases from V and 3 bases from J, with 6 bases in between. CDR3 length: 14 amino acids. CDR3 bases: TGTGCCAGCAGTTACTCTAGGGTCTACAATGAGCAGTTCTTC. Translating gives CASSYSRVYNEQFF.

V and J are TRBV28 and TRBJ1-5, with a weak D call TRBD1 (5 bases). The CDR3 is 14 residues long. The germline V gene has CDR1 MDHEN and CDR2 SYDVKM. Trimming cost V 8 bases and J 0 bases, with 11 bases left between them. The CDR3 here is CASGAHLSNQPQHF. As DNA, the CDR3 is TGTGCCAGCGGGGCACACCTTAGCAATCAGCCCCAGCATTTT.

This chain uses TRBV28 with TRBJ1-4; maybe TRBD1 (5 bases). Germline V gives CDR1 MDHEN, CDR2 SYDVKM. The CDR3 spans 17 residues. V lost 0 bases, J lost 0 bases, and 11 bases lay in between. This CDR3 reads CASSLWQDIATNEKLFF. For the CDR3, the DNA is TGTGCCAGCAGTTTATGGCAGGACATTGCAACTAATGAAAAACTGTTTTTT.

In DNA form, the CDR3 reads TGTGCCAGCAGCATACAGGTTTTCAATGAGCAGTTCTTC. This sequence encodes CASSIQVFNEQFF. This chain uses TRBV7-3 with TRBJ2-1; D is possibly TRBD1 (5 bases). This CDR3 is 13 amino acids long. Trimming left V 5 bases short and J 6 bases short, with 11 bases between. Germline V gene sequence: CDR1 SGHTA, CDR2 FQGTGA.

The chain joins TRBV18 to TRBJ1-5; D is unclear. V was clipped by 1 base and J by 0 bases, with 7 bases between them. The CDR3 totals 15 residues. Germline assignment: CDR1 KGHSH and CDR2 LQKENI. The CDR3 DNA reads TGTGCCAGCTCACCACGGACCGATAGCAATCAGCCCCAGCATTTT. As protein: CASSPRTDSNQPQHF.

The chain has TRBV6-2 or TRBV6-3 and TRBJ2-1; D call uncertain. This CDR3 spans 12 amino acids. Germline V gene data show CDR1 as MNHEY and CDR2 as SVGEGT. V shed 6 bases and J shed 7 bases, with 10 bases lying between them. The CDR3 DNA is TGTGCCAGCAGCCATCCCTCTAATGAGCAGTTCTTC. Its translation: CASSHPSNEQFF.

The rearrangement uses TRBV28 and TRBJ2-1; TRBD2 matches at 12 bases. Losses at the gene ends were 6 bases for V and 10 bases for J; bases not matched to a gene: 10. Germline assignment: CDR1 MDHEN and CDR2 SYDVKM. The CDR3 covers 15 residues. The CDR3 here is CASSQLAGGPIEQFF. The CDR3 DNA follows: TGTGCCAGCAGCCAGCTAGCGGGAGGGCCGATCGAGCAGTTCTTC.

The J gene is TRBJ2-3, the V gene TRBV12-2; the table's D gene call, TRBD2, was not cross checked with the DNA. TRBV12-2 is an annotated pseudogene. This CDR3 region has 20 residues. The CDR3, as DNA: TGTGCAAGTCGCTTATGCCCCCCGACTGTGCTAGCGGAGAGCCCAGATACGCAGTATTTT. Amino acid sequence: CASRLCPPTVLAESPDTQYF.

The gene calls are TRBV5-1 and TRBJ2-2, with D perhaps TRBD1 (5 bases). Between the trimmed V and J ends, which lost 2 bases and 1 base, there was a span of 12 bases. The CDR3 sequence is 16 residues long. Germline V lookup: CDR1 SGHRS, CDR2 YFSETQ. CDR3 protein: CASSLGGAVNTGELFF. DNA of the CDR3: TGCGCCAGCAGCTTAGGTGGGGCAGTGAACACCGGGGAGCTGTTTTTT. The full variable domain, its missing parts supplied by reference TRBV5-1 and TRBJ2-2, is KAGVTQTPRYLIKTRGQQVTLSCSPISGHRSVSWYQQTPGQGLQFLFEYFSETQRNKGNFPGRFSGRQFSNSRSEMNVSTLELGDSALYLCASSLGGAVNTGELFFGEGSRLTVL.